This TCR beta chain originates from a study of beta chain features in type 1 diabetes (dated by TCRdb to 2017 to 2018). In terms of the full investigation: Mean age, gender distribution, total cell number and subset yield were not different between patients and healthy donors. In the study, TCRB repertoires of sorted circulating CD4+ T cell subsets from recently diagnosed type 1 diabetes patients were compared with those of matched healthy donors. Regulatory and stem cell-like memory subsets were obtained from only 8 patients and roughly eight healthy donors, while naive and central memory subsets were obtained from all 28 donors. Across all samples, around 99 million sorted cells were examined, and cell number per subset correlated strongly with RNA yield. On the study overall, not on this receptor specifically: At VDJ recombination sites, type 1 diabetes patients had fewer insertions and more deleted nucleotides, which implies abnormalities in thymic rearrangement. The naive, central memory and regulatory TCRB repertoires appeared to resemble one another more closely among patients than among healthy donors. Shorter templates might have been favored by PCR, but patient and control samples were amplified and corrected together, so both groups would have been affected equally by any skew. Because the HLA sub-analyses included only small numbers of individuals, any influence of HLA type on TCRB rearrangement was left unresolved. In all four CD4+ subsets, TCRB CDR3 length was moderately but significantly shorter in type 1 diabetes patients. Because cDNA was sequenced instead of genomic DNA, highly expressing activated cells could be over-represented, though the groups showed no difference in activation or CD3 levels.

Each donor gave one peripheral blood draw, averaging around 120 mL, which was collected into heparinised tubes. A BD FACSAria II and a panel including CD45RO, CCR7, CD25, CD127, CD95 and CD27 were used to sort naive, central memory, regulatory and stem cell-like memory CD4+ T cells. A purity above 95% was achieved for all sorted populations. PBMCs were isolated immediately by Lymphoprep density gradient centrifugation and stained directly without culture. To minimize batch effects, samples were stained and sorted in pairs, one healthy donor with one patient per experiment. This clone has a single count. It has no known antigen specificity. Qualities for individual bases were not recorded, and no much larger clone is one base off. From cysteine to phenylalanine, the CDR3 is 15 amino acids long. Solely the CDR3 DNA is kept, with 45 bases framed from the first base. Trimming at the junction amounts to 2 bases on V and 1 base on J, and the germline ends lie 9 bases apart. Based on the germline V gene, the CDR1 and CDR2 sequences are MNHNS and SASEGT.

The entire amount of isolated RNA was reverse transcribed using the High Capacity cDNA Reverse Transcription Kit, so the sequenced TCRB transcripts were expressed ones. Deep immunoSEQ sequencing was applied to naive, central memory and regulatory T cell samples, giving an average of approximately 4 million total reads per sample. Sorted cells were lysed in RLT buffer and RNA was extracted with DNase-treated RNeasy Micro or Mini kits, depending on cell number. Each cell subset was processed separately to prevent cross-contamination, with patient and healthy donor samples processed together. The immunoSEQ multiplex PCR was used to amplify TCRB sequences from cDNA, generating 87-bp fragments that spanned the CDR3 region. Sequencing of the amplicons was done on the Illumina HiSeq platform. Processing in the source paper ran as follows. PCR bias was computationally corrected using synthetic template baselines, reads within Hamming distance 2 were collapsed, and singletons that could not be merged were discarded. Reads were aligned to IMGT to assign V, D and J genes, CDR3 length, and insertions or deletions at six rearrangement sites. Clonotype counts were normalized to sorted cell number within each subset before computing true diversity and Gini coefficients with the tcR R package. The overlap coefficient, calculated on TCRB nucleotide sequences, was used to measure repertoire sharing. The clones in this table, taken by TCRdb from immuneACCESS, are in-frame only. Not every clone is retained; where verified, under half of the shortfall comes from an unresolved V gene, and the cause of the rest is unknown. Clonal size and the V and J genes are those of that table, whereas D and trimming came from the DNA. This sample is represented by over 40,000 clones; around 50% of them were singletons. Clones ranked in the top ten supply less than 2.5% of the sample.

The rearranged segments are TRBV6-1 and TRBJ2-4; perhaps TRBD1 is the D gene, with 5 bases matching. This receptor was taken from a woman between 18 and 30 years old in good health. Specimen: Tregs from blood. Reading the label with the study, this specimen's cell subset or site is: regulatory CD4+ T cells. This receptor carries the CDR3 CASSEQGRAKNIQYF. The DNA is as follows: TGTGCCAGCAGTGAACAGGGCAGGGCCAAAAACATTCAGTACTTC.